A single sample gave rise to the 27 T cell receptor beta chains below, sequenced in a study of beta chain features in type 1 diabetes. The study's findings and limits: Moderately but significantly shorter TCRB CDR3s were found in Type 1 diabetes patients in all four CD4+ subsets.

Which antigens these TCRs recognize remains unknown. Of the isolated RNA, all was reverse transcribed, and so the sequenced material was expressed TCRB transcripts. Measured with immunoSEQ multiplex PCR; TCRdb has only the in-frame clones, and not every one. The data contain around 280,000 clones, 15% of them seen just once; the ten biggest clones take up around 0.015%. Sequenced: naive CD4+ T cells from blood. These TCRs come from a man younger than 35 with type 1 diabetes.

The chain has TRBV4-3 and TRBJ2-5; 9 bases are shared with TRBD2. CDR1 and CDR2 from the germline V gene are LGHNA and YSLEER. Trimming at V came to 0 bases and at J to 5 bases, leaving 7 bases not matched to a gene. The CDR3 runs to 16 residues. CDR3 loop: CASSQDMAGGWETQYF. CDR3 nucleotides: TGCGCCAGCAGCCAAGATATGGCGGGGGGGTGGGAGACCCAGTACTTC.

CDR3 sequence (DNA): TGTGCCAGCAGCCCCCCGGCAGGGTACTATGGCTACACCTTC. The encoded protein is CASSPPAGYYGYTF. The chain joins TRBV14 to TRBJ1-2; D perhaps matches TRBD1 (5 bases). The CDR3 totals 14 residues. The ends were cut back, 4 bases at V and 3 bases at J, with 12 bases in the middle. Germline CDR1 SGHDN, CDR2 FVKESK.

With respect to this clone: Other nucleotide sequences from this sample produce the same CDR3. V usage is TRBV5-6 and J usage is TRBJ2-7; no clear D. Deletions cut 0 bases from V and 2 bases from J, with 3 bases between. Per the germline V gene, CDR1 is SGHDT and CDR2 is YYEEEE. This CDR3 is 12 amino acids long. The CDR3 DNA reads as TGTGCCAGCAGCTTGGCGGCCTACGAGCAGTACTTC. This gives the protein CASSLAAYEQYF.

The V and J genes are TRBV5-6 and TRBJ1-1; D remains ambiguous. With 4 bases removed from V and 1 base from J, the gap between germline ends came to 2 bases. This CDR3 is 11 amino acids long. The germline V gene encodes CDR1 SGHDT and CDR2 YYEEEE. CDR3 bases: TGTGCCAGCAGCCAGAACACTGAAGCTTTCTTT. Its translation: CASSQNTEAFF. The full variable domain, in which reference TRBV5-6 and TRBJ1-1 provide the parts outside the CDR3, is DAGVTQSPTHLIKTRGQQVTLRCSPKSGHDTVSWYQQALGQGPQFIFQYYEEEERQRGNFPDRFSGHQFPNYSSELNVNALLLGDSALYLCASSQNTEAFFGQGTRLTVV.

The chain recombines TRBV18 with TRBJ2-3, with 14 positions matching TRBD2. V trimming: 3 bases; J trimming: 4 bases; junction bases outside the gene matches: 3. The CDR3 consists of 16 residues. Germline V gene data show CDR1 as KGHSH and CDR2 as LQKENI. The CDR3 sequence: CASSPGLAGAPDTQYF. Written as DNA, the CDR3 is TGTGCCAGCTCACCGGGACTAGCGGGAGCCCCAGATACGCAGTATTTT.

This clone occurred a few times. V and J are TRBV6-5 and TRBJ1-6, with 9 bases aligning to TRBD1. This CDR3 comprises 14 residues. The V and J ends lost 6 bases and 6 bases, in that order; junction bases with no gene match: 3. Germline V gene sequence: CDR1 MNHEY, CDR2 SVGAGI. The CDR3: CASRPGQGNSPLHF. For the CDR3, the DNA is TGTGCCAGCAGGCCGGGACAGGGTAATTCACCCCTCCACTTT.

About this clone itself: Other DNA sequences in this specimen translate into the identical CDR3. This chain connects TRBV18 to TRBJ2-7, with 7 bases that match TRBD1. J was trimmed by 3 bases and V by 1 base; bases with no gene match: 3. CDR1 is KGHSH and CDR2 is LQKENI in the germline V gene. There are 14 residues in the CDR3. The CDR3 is CASSPRDSHYEQYF. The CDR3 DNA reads TGTGCCAGCTCACCACGGGACAGCCACTACGAGCAGTACTTC.

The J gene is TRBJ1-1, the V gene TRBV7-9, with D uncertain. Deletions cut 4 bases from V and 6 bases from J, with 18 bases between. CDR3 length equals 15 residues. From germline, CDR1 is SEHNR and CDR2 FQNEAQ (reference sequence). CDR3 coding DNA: TGTGCCAGCAGCTCCCAAGCGGGAATCGGGCCTGAAGCTTTCTTT. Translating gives CASSSQAGIGPEAFF.

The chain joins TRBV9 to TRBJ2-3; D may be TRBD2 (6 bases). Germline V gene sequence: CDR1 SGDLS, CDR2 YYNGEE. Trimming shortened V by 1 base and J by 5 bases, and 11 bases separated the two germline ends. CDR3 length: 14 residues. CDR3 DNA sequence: TGTGCCAGCAGCGTACGATGGGGAGGAGATACGCAGTATTTT. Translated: CASSVRWGGDTQYF.

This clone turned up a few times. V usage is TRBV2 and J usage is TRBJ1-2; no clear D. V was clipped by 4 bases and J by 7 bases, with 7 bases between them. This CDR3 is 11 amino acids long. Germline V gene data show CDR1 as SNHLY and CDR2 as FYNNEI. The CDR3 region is CASSVRVGYTF. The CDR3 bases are TGTGCCAGCAGTGTGAGGGTTGGCTACACCTTC. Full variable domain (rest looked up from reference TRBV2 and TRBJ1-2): EPEVTQTPSHQVTQMGQEVILRCVPISNHLYFYWYRQILGQKVEFLVSFYNNEISEKSEIFDDQFSVERPDGSNFTLKIRSTKLEDSAMYFCASSVRVGYTFGSGTRLTVV.

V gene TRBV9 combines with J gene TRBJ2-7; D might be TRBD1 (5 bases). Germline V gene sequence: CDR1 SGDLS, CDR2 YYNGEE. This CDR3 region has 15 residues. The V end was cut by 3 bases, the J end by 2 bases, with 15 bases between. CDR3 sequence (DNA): TGTGCCAGCAGCGCCAAAACAGGATTACCCTACGAGCAGTACTTC. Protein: CASSAKTGLPYEQYF.

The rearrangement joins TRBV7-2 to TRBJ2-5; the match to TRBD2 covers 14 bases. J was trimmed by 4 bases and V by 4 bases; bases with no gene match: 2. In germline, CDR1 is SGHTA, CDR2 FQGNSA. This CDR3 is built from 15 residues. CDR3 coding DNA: TGTGCCAGCAGCTCGGGACTAGCGGGAGTAGAGACCCAGTACTTC. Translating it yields CASSSGLAGVETQYF.

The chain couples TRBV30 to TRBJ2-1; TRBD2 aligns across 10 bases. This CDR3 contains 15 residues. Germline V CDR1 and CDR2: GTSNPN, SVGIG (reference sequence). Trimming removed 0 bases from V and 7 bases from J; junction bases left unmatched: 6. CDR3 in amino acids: CAWSVASGSPNEQFF. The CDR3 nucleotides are TGTGCCTGGAGTGTGGCTAGCGGGAGCCCAAATGAGCAGTTCTTC.

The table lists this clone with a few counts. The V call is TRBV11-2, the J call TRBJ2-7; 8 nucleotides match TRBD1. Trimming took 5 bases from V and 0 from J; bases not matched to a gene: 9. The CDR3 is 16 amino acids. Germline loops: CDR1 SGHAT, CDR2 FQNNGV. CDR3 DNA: TGTGCCAGCAGCCCAATCCGGGACAGGCGCTCCTACGAGCAGTACTTC. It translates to CASSPIRDRRSYEQYF.

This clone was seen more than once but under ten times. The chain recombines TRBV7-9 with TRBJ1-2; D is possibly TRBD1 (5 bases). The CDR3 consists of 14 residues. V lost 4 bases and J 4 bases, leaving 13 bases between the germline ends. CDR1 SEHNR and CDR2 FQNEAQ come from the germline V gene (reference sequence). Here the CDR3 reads CASSSTQGTYGYTF. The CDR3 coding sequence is TGTGCCAGCAGCTCCACCCAGGGAACCTATGGCTACACCTTC.

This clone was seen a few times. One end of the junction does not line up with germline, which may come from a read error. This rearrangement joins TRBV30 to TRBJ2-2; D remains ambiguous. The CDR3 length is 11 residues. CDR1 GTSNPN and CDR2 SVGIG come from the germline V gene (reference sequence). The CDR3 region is CAWRNSGELFF. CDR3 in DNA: TGTGCCTGGAGAAACAGCGGGGAGCTGTTTTTT.

In DNA form, the CDR3 reads TGCGCCAGCAGCTTGGGAACTGCCCTCACCGGGGAGCTGTTTTTT. Protein: CASSLGTALTGELFF. The chain employs TRBV5-1 and TRBJ2-2; D not resolved. CDR1 and CDR2 (germline): SGHRS, YFSETQ. The CDR3 has 15 amino acids. V was pared by 0 bases and J by 4 bases, with 10 bases between.

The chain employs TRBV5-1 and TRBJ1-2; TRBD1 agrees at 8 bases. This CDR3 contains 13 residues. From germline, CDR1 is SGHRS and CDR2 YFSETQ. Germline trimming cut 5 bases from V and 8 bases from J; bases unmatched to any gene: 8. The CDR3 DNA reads TGCGCCAGCAGATCAACAGGGGGTTGGGGCTACACCTTC. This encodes CASRSTGGWGYTF.

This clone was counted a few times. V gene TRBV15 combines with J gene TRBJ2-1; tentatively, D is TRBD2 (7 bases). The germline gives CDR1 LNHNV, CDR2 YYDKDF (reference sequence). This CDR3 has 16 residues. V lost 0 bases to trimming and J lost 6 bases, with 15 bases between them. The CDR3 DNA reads TGTGCCACCAGCAGAGATTTTCGGGGGGCCCGCAATGAGCAGTTCTTC. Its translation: CATSRDFRGARNEQFF. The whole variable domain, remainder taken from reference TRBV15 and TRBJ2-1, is DAMVIQNPRYQVTQFGKPVTLSCSQTLNHNVMYWYQQKSSQAPKLLFHYYDKDFNNEADTPDNFQSRRPNTSFCFLDIRSPGLGDTAMYLCATSRDFRGARNEQFFGPGTRLTVL.

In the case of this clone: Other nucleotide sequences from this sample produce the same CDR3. The CDR3: CASSDRGDTQYF. In nucleotides, the CDR3 is TGTGCCAGCAGTGACAGGGGGGATACGCAGTATTTT. This chain links TRBV2 with TRBJ2-3, with TRBD1 identical over 7 bases. The CDR3 covers 12 residues. J lost 6 bases, V lost 3 bases, and 0 bases had no gene match. Per the germline V gene, CDR1 is SNHLY and CDR2 is FYNNEI. The full variable domain, in which reference TRBV2 and TRBJ2-3 provide the parts outside the CDR3, is EPEVTQTPSHQVTQMGQEVILRCVPISNHLYFYWYRQILGQKVEFLVSFYNNEISEKSEIFDDQFSVERPDGSNFTLKIRSTKLEDSAMYFCASSDRGDTQYFGPGTRLTVL.

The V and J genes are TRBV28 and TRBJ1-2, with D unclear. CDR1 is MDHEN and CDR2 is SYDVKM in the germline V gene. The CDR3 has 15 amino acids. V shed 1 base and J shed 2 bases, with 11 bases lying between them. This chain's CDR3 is CASSLFSAENYGYTF. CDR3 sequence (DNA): TGTGCCAGCAGTTTATTCTCGGCGGAGAACTATGGCTACACCTTC.

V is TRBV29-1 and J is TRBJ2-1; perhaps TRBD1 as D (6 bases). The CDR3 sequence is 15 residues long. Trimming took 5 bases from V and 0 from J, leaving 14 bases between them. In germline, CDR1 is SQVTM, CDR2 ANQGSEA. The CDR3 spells CSVKTGSSSYNEQFF. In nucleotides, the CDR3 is TGCAGCGTTAAAACAGGGAGCAGCTCCTACAATGAGCAGTTCTTC.

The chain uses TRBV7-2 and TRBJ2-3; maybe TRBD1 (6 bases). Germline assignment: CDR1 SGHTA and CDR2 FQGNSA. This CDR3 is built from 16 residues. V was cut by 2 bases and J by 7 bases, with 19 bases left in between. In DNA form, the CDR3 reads TGTGCCAGCAGCTTAAGGGGTACAGGGTTGGGAAATACGCAGTATTTT. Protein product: CASSLRGTGLGNTQYF.

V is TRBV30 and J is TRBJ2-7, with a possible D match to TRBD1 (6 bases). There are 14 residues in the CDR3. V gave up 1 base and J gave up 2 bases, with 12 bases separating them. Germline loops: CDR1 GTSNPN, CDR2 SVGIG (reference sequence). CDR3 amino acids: CAWSANRAAYEQYF. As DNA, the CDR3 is TGTGCCTGGAGTGCAAACAGGGCGGCCTACGAGCAGTACTTC. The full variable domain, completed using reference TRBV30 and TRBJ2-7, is SQTIHQWPATLVQPVGSPLSLECTVEGTSNPNLYWYRQAAGRGLQLLFYSVGIGQISSEVPQNLSASRPQDRQFILSSKKLLLSDSGFYLCAWSANRAAYEQYFGPGTRLTVT.

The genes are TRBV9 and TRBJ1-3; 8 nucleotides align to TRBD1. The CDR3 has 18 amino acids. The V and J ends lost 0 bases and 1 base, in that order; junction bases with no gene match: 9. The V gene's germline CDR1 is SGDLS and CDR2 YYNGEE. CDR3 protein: CASSVEFWGTGSGNTIYF. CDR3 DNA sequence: TGTGCCAGCAGCGTAGAGTTTTGGGGGACAGGATCTGGAAACACCATATATTTT.

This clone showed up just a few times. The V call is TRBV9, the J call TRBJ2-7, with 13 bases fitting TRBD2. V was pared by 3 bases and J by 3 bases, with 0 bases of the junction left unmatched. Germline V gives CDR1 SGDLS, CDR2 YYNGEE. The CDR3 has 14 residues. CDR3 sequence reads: CASSGLAGGYEQYF. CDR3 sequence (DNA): TGTGCCAGCAGCGGACTAGCGGGAGGCTACGAGCAGTACTTC. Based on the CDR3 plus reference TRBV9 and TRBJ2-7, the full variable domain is DSGVTQTPKHLITATGQRVTLRCSPRSGDLSVYWYQQSLDQGLQFLIQYYNGEERAKGNILERFSAQQFPDLHSELNLSSLELGDSALYFCASSGLAGGYEQYFGPGTRLTVT.

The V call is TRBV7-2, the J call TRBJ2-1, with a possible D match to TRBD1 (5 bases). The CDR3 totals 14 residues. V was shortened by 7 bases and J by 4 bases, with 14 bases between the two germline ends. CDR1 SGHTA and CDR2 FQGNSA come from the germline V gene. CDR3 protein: CASTSTAIYNEQFF. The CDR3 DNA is TGTGCCAGCACCTCGACAGCGATATACAATGAGCAGTTCTTC. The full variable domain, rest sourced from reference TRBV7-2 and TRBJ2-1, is GAGVSQSPSNKVTEKGKDVELRCDPISGHTALYWYRQSLGQGLEFLIYFQGNSAPDKSGLPSDRFSAERTGGSVSTLTIQRTQQEDSAVYLCASTSTAIYNEQFFGPGTRLTVL.